The 27 T cell receptor beta chains reported below all come from one sample, sequenced in a study of graft-versus-host responses after intestinal transplantation. Graft tissue was processed to release intraepithelial and lamina propria lymphocytes. Produced via immunoSEQ multiplex PCR; TCRdb's table is partial and in-frame only. The sample shows 35,000 to 40,000 clones, approximately 86% of them seen only once. Sequenced material: ileum tissue, taken about 200 days after intestinal transplant. All receptors come from a human patient who received an intestinal transplant, so some T cells may come from the graft donor.

V is TRBV5-1 and J is TRBJ2-1; the match to TRBD1 covers 7 bases. Germline V gene data show CDR1 as SGHRS and CDR2 as YFSETQ. CDR3 length: 16 residues. V dropped 0 bases and J dropped 0; count of bases not matched to a gene: 3. The CDR3 region is CASSLAPGGSYNEQFF. The CDR3 DNA reads as TGCGCCAGCAGCTTGGCGCCAGGGGGCTCCTACAATGAGCAGTTCTTC.

The rearrangement links TRBV5-1 to TRBJ1-3; tentatively, D is TRBD1 (6 bases). In germline, CDR1 is SGHRS, CDR2 YFSETQ. CDR3 size: 16 residues. Deletions cut 2 bases from V and 2 bases from J, with 14 bases between. CDR3 sequence reads: CASSFGPTGTGNTIYF. The CDR3 coding sequence is TGCGCCAGCAGCTTTGGCCCGACAGGTACTGGAAACACCATATATTTT. Using reference TRBV5-1 and TRBJ1-3 for the parts outside the CDR3, the full variable domain is KAGVTQTPRYLIKTRGQQVTLSCSPISGHRSVSWYQQTPGQGLQFLFEYFSETQRNKGNFPGRFSGRQFSNSRSEMNVSTLELGDSALYLCASSFGPTGTGNTIYFGEGSWLTVV.

The gene calls are TRBV2 and TRBJ1-6; TRBD1 aligns across 8 bases. Germline V gene lookup returns CDR1 SNHLY and CDR2 FYNNEI. This CDR3 contains 14 residues. Trimming at V came to 6 bases and at J to 9 bases, leaving 7 bases not matched to a gene. In DNA form, the CDR3 reads TGTGCCAGCAGGGACAGGGTCGGGAGTTCACCCCTCCACTTT. This translates into CASRDRVGSSPLHF.

The chain is built from TRBV27 and TRBJ2-7; TRBD2 matches at 7 bases. The germline V gene encodes CDR1 MNHEY and CDR2 SMNVEV (reference sequence). J was trimmed by 1 base and V by 3 bases; bases with no gene match: 3. The CDR3 covers 14 residues. CDR3: CASSFLSGSYEQYF. CDR3 DNA: TGTGCCAGCAGTTTTCTTAGCGGGTCCTACGAGCAGTACTTC.

V usage is TRBV4-2 and J usage is TRBJ1-2; D is unclear. Germline lookup yields CDR1 LGHNA and CDR2 YNFKEQ. The CDR3 sequence is 16 residues long. Deletions cut 1 base from V and 11 bases from J, with 23 bases between. The CDR3, as DNA: TGTGCCAGCAGCCAAGTTCTTATACTCGGGGTAAAGATGTACACCTTC. This encodes CASSQVLILGVKMYTF.

The rearrangement uses TRBV4-1 and TRBJ2-5, with D unclear. The V end was cut by 2 bases, the J end by 5 bases, with 9 bases between. The CDR3 totals 13 residues. Per germline, CDR1 MGHRA and CDR2 YSYEKL. As DNA, the CDR3 is TGCGCCAGCAGCCAAAACGCTTTGGAGACCCAGTACTTC. This translates into CASSQNALETQYF.

With regard to this clone: At one boundary the junction diverges from the germline segment, which might be a read error. The CDR3 spells CASIGRVEAQYF. CDR3 nucleotide sequence: TGTGCCAGCATCGGGAGAGTAGAGGCCCAGTACTTC. The J gene is TRBJ2-5, the V gene TRBV2, with D possibly TRBD2 on 6 matching bases. Germline CDR1 and CDR2: SNHLY and FYNNEI. The CDR3 is made up of 12 amino acids. Full variable domain (remainder filled in from reference TRBV2 and TRBJ2-5): EPEVTQTPSHQVTQMGQEVILRCVPISNHLYFYWYRQILGQKVEFLVSFYNNEISEKSEIFDDQFSVERPDGSNFTLKIRSTKLEDSAMYFCASIGRVEAQYFGPGTRLLVL.

The rearrangement joins TRBV5-4 to TRBJ2-7; unclear D gene. CDR1 SGHNT and CDR2 YYREEE come from the germline V gene (reference sequence). V lost 3 bases to trimming and J lost 5 bases, with 12 bases between them. The CDR3 runs to 13 residues. The CDR3 DNA sequence: TGTGCCAGCAGCTCTTCCCAGTTCGACGAGCAGTACTTC. Protein: CASSSSQFDEQYF. Full variable domain (rest looked up from reference TRBV5-4 and TRBJ2-7): ETGVTQSPTHLIKTRGQQVTLRCSSQSGHNTVSWYQQALGQGPQFIFQYYREEENGRGNFPPRFSGLQFPNYSSELNVNALELDDSALYLCASSSSQFDEQYFGPGTRLTVT.

This clone was counted a single time. The chain employs TRBV5-7 and TRBJ1-5; 8 positions match TRBD1. TRBV5-7 belongs to the ORF category, with a function that is uncertain. The CDR3 covers 18 residues. The V gene end was trimmed by 5 bases and the J gene end by 3 bases; junction bases not matched to a gene: 16. CDR3 amino acids: CASRPNWTGRWVNQPQHF. The CDR3 DNA is TGTGCCAGCAGACCTAATTGGACAGGGAGGTGGGTCAATCAGCCCCAGCATTTT.

This clone was seen a handful of times. The chain has TRBV5-1 and TRBJ2-5, with D possibly being TRBD1 or TRBD2 (5 bases each). The CDR3 has 14 amino acids. V lost 4 bases and J lost 4, with 14 bases in between. Germline loops: CDR1 SGHRS, CDR2 YFSETQ. DNA for the CDR3: TGCGCCAGCAGCCAGTGGGGACCAGGAGAGACCCAGTACTTC. Translated: CASSQWGPGETQYF.

The chain carries TRBV5-1 and TRBJ1-2, with D possibly matching TRBD1 (6 bases). CDR3 length: 15 amino acids. Trimming cost V 0 bases and J 5 bases, with 14 bases left between them. Germline values: CDR1 SGHRS, CDR2 YFSETQ. The CDR3 DNA is TGCGCCAGCAGCTTGGGGGGGGGCGCTACTTATGGCTACACCTTC. It is translated as CASSLGGGATYGYTF.

This clone was detected once. The CDR3 DNA sequence: TGTGCCAGCTCACCACCGGGGGGGAGTGAAAAACTGTTTTTT. Protein sequence: CASSPPGGSEKLFF. The rearrangement joins TRBV18 to TRBJ1-4; D is possibly TRBD1 (5 bases). The CDR3 contains 14 residues. The V gene lost 0 bases and the J gene lost 7 bases, with 9 bases spanning the gap. Germline V lookup: CDR1 KGHSH, CDR2 LQKENI.

The J gene is TRBJ1-3, the V gene TRBV6-5; D gene unclear. V dropped 0 bases and J dropped 0 bases, with 9 bases sitting between them. The length of the CDR3 is 16 residues. From germline, CDR1 is MNHEY and CDR2 SVGAGI. CDR3 DNA: TGTGCCAGCAGTTACTCGGTACAAAACTCTGGAAACACCATATATTTT. Residues: CASSYSVQNSGNTIYF.

This chain joins TRBV7-9 and TRBJ1-1, with TRBD1 as a possible D gene (5 bases). Germline V gene lookup returns CDR1 SEHNR and CDR2 FQNEAQ (reference sequence). The ends were cut back, 5 bases at V and 0 bases at J, with 16 bases in the middle. This CDR3 has 16 amino acids. The CDR3 coding sequence is TGTGCCAGCAGCCACCCCGGGGCCGCTTTGAACACTGAAGCTTTCTTT. It yields the protein CASSHPGAALNTEAFF.

The chain uses TRBV14 and TRBJ2-3; 7 bases map to TRBD1. Germline CDR1 and CDR2: SGHDN and FVKESK. The CDR3 length is 17 residues. V trimming: 4 bases; J trimming: 6 bases; junction bases outside the gene matches: 16. CDR3 in DNA: TGTGCCAGCAGCCCCAACCGAGGGGGCGCCAGGGGGGATACGCAGTATTTT. It is translated as CASSPNRGGARGDTQYF.

This chain connects TRBV27 to TRBJ2-7; the match to TRBD1 covers 8 bases. The CDR3 extends over 13 amino acids. Germline lookup yields CDR1 MNHEY and CDR2 SMNVEV (reference sequence). V lost 5 bases and J lost 7; bases outside the gene matches: 7. DNA of the CDR3: TGTGCCAGCAGTCAGACAGGGGCGCGGGAGCAGTACTTC. Its protein product is CASSQTGAREQYF.

The chain combines TRBV5-6 with TRBJ2-2, with TRBD2 identical over 9 bases. This CDR3 has 15 residues. J lost 6 bases, V lost 3 bases, and 6 bases had no gene match. Germline V gene data show CDR1 as SGHDT and CDR2 as YYEEEE. Written as DNA, the CDR3 is TGTGCCAGCAGCTACAGGCGGGAGGGCCCCGGGGAGCTGTTTTTT. It translates to CASSYRREGPGELFF.

This chain joins TRBV9 and TRBJ1-2; D uncertain. The V gene's germline CDR1 is SGDLS and CDR2 YYNGEE. Between the trimmed V and J ends, which lost 4 bases and 8 bases, there was a span of 18 bases. The CDR3 loop spans 14 amino acids. The CDR3 sequence: CASSPPRTPGGYTF. CDR3 DNA sequence: TGTGCCAGCAGCCCCCCTAGGACCCCGGGAGGCTACACCTTC.

The rearrangement links TRBV2 to TRBJ2-7, with 8 positions matching TRBD1. The CDR3 totals 13 residues. With 9 bases clipped from V and 4 bases from J, the junction kept 8 bases outside the gene matches. Germline loops: CDR1 SNHLY, CDR2 FYNNEI. CDR3 bases: TGTGCCAGTACCGGACAGGGCGCGTACGAGCAGTACTTC. Amino acid sequence: CASTGQGAYEQYF.

This rearrangement joins TRBV28 to TRBJ1-2; TRBD1 matches 11 bases. CDR3 size: 13 residues. From germline, CDR1 is MDHEN and CDR2 SYDVKM. With 4 bases clipped from V and 8 bases from J, the junction kept 3 bases outside the gene matches. Here the CDR3 reads CASSSGQGGGYTF. DNA of the CDR3: TGTGCCAGCAGTTCGGGACAGGGGGGCGGCTACACCTTC.

This rearrangement joins TRBV7-9 to TRBJ1-5; D ambiguous. CDR3 length equals 11 residues. The germline CDR1 and CDR2 sequences are SEHNR and FQNEAQ (reference sequence). The V gene lost 7 bases and the J gene lost 11 bases, with 12 bases spanning the gap. The CDR3: CASTPPRSQHF. DNA for the CDR3: TGTGCCAGCACCCCACCGAGGTCCCAGCATTTT.

This sequence joins TRBV15 and TRBJ1-4; D uncertain. The germline CDR1 and CDR2 sequences are LNHNV and YYDKDF (reference sequence). This CDR3 is 16 amino acids long. V lost 5 bases and J 8 bases, leaving 21 bases between the germline ends. CDR3: CATSFRVWVGREKLFF. In nucleotides, the CDR3 is TGTGCCACCAGCTTTCGTGTCTGGGTCGGGAGAGAAAAACTGTTTTTT.

The rearrangement joins TRBV5-1 to TRBJ2-2, with D possibly matching TRBD2 (5 bases). V was shortened by 4 bases and J by 1 base, with 14 bases between the two germline ends. This CDR3 is 16 amino acids long. CDR1 and CDR2 from the germline V gene are SGHRS and YFSETQ. In DNA form, the CDR3 reads TGCGCCAGCAGCCAAGTACCCGGACTGAACACCGGGGAGCTGTTTTTT. Translation gives CASSQVPGLNTGELFF.

The rearrangement links TRBV28 to TRBJ2-1; D ambiguous. The CDR3 covers 12 residues. V gave up 3 bases and J gave up 3 bases, with 3 bases separating them. CDR1 is MDHEN and CDR2 is SYDVKM in the germline V gene. For the CDR3, the DNA is TGTGCCAGCAGTTTCTACTACAATGAGCAGTTCTTC. It is translated as CASSFYYNEQFF.

The chain links TRBV6-5 to TRBJ1-2; D not resolved. Germline V CDR1 and CDR2: MNHEY, SVGAGI. The CDR3 length is 15 residues. The germline V and J ends were trimmed by 6 bases and 0 bases, with 14 bases remaining between them. DNA of the CDR3: TGTGCCAGCAGCTACGACGGGGAAACTAACTATGGCTACACCTTC. As protein: CASSYDGETNYGYTF.

This sequence joins TRBV5-6 and TRBJ2-2; D is undetermined. Deletions cut 2 bases from V and 6 bases from J, with 2 bases between. The germline V gene encodes CDR1 SGHDT and CDR2 YYEEEE. This CDR3 contains 11 residues. CDR3 bases: TGTGCCAGCAGCTTAGCCGGGGAGCTGTTTTTT. It yields the protein CASSLAGELFF.

This chain joins TRBV30 and TRBJ1-6; TRBD1 is a possible D gene (5 bases). The germline CDR1 and CDR2 sequences are GTSNPN and SVGIG (reference sequence). The CDR3 extends over 13 amino acids. Between the trimmed V and J ends, which lost 8 bases and 4 bases, there was a span of 12 bases. CDR3 residues: CAGGEGYNSPLHF. The CDR3 DNA follows: TGTGCCGGGGGTGAGGGGTATAATTCACCCCTCCACTTT.